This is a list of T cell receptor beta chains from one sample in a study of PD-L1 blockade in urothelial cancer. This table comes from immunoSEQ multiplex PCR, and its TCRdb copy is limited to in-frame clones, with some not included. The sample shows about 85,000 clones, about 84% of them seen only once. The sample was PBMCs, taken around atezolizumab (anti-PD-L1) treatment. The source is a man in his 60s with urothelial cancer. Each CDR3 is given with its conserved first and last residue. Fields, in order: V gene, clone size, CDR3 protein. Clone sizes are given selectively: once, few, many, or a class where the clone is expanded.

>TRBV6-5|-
CASREGWYGYTF
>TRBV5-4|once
CASSLTRQETQYF
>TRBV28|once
CASSQTRDSRTQYF
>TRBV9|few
CASSAVVSGNTIYF
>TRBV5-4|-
CASSLELAGGHTQYF
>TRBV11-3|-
CASSLDLDRGNEQFF
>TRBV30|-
CAWSTGSGTGELFF
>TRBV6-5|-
CASSGRRADTYEQYF
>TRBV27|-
CATAAGGFQPQHF
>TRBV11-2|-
CASSSHPGGSTDTQYF
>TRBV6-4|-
CASSALQGASYGYTF
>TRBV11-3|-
CASSLVGLAVTDTQYF
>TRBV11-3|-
CASSLQGGNTEAFF
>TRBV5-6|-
CASSEFLTETGGSTGELFF
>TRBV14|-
CASSRGLAGFYEQYF
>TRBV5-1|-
CASSSRLAGGLFSYEQYF
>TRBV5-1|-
CASSFRGLGRYGYTF
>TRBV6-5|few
CASSSRQYNSPLHF
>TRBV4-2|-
CASSRYSVSSYNEQFF
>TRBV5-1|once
CASSSLPTSGSTDTQYF
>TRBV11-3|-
CASSPRDRGDGGYTF
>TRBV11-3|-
CASSLGLAGEDEQFF
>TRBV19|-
CASSIEAGRQYEQYF
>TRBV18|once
CASSFLGQGKWWNEQFF
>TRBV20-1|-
CSAPAAVEQFF
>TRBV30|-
CAWSRKRGPANTGELFF
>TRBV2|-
CASRIGVDIQYF
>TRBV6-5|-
CASSPGPYEQYF
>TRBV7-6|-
CASSLSSRDRGMNSPLHF
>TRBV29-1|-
CSVLLESGANVLTF
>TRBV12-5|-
CASGTGVGETQYF
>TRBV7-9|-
CASSPRLFQETQYF
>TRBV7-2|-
CASRSRLGSSSPLHF
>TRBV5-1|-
CASSLRWDRGSNEQFF
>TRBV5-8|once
CASRIHRGGWTEAFF
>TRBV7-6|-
CASSSLGLGNTGELFF
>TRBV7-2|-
CASSQTQGYEQYF
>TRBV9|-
CASSAGQGSGQPQHF
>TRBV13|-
CASSPSGANVLTF
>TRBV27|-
CASSSLPGTTYQETQYF
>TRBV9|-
CASWGTGGVGYTF
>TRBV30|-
CAWKRVAYEQYF
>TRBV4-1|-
CASSQVQRPASETQYF
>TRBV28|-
CASSRIHGDGYTF
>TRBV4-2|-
CASSQGEAGARSYEQYF
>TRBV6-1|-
CASSEGPGLNEQFF
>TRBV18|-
CASSEAGQPQHF